This entry is about one T cell receptor beta chain. Its binding antigen is unknown. Base qualities are not provided; no much larger clone lies one nucleotide away. For CDR1 and CDR2, the germline V gene lists SGHTA and FQGTGA. CDR3 length: 14 amino acids, cysteine to phenylalanine. The sequence is cut down to CDR3 DNA, 42 bases in frame from base 1. A distance of 8 bases separates the germline ends of V and J, which lose 1 base and 2 bases respectively. The sample is drawn from a study of blood T cell repertoires in COVID-19 (TCRdb year 2020). Broadly, across the study: Samples covering the acute and convalescent phases of COVID-19 were provided by collaborators in the United States, Italy and Spain. The material from the prospective study consisted of cDNA or gDNA derived from T cells, B-cell-depleted T cells, or PBMCs. Deeply sampled blood TCRbeta repertoires from subjects exposed to, actively infected with, or recovered from COVID-19 were included in the dataset. A freely available public database, intended as a resource for researchers studying the immune response to SARS-CoV-2, is where the repertoires were released. Samples came from the ongoing ImmuneRACE study (first 160 participants) plus 1,254 subjects from 6 global collaborators. Sample metadata almost always included a de-identified subject ID, COVID-19 status, age in years and sex. Where HLA class I and class II types were available, the types were taken from metadata supplied by the sample provider, not from assay-based typing. Findings and caveats that apply to the study as a whole: The amount of clinical and demographic metadata varied by source and participant and was provided uncurated.

In the prospective study, participants were 18 to 89 years old, resided in about two dozen geographic areas of the United States, and were enrolled through a virtual design. To assign participants to cohorts, the prospective study relied on clinical history that participants themselves reported in a screening survey and a study questionnaire. Exposed participants were defined as having been in contact with someone with a PCR-confirmed or clinician-diagnosed COVID-19 case within 2 weeks of study entry. In the prospective study, mobile phlebotomists collected whole blood, serum and a nasopharyngeal or oropharyngeal swab from each participant. Additional blood draws and questionnaires over an approximately two-month period could optionally be provided by prospective study participants. Before DNA extraction, prospective study blood samples were shipped either frozen or at room temperature. The immunoSEQ Assay, a bias-controlled multiplex PCR, was used to amplify TCRbeta CDR3 regions from genomic DNA. As for how the authors treated the data: Within the assay, amplification of reference gene primers was used to estimate how many nucleated cells each sample contained. To quantify the absolute abundance of each unique TCRbeta CDR3 rearrangement, sequence reads were collapsed and filtered. For each sample, productive Simpson clonality was calculated as the square root of Simpson's diversity index across productive rearrangements. The table was pulled from immuneACCESS by TCRdb, which kept in-frame rearrangements only. Such tables lose some clones; where checked, under half of the loss comes from unresolved V genes, and the rest has no known cause. Clonal size and the V and J genes are those of that table, whereas D and trimming came from the DNA. The table for this sample lists roughly 150,000 clones; roughly 88% of them were counted only once. Roughly 5.6% of the sample is taken by the ten largest.

This TCR came from a man aged 65 to 85 who had been exposed to COVID-19. The rearranged segments are TRBV7-3 and TRBJ1-1; the D gene identity is not certain. The sequenced sample was PBMCs or T cells enriched from blood (not recorded which). The CDR3 here reads CASSLSPGNTEAFF. Read as DNA, the sequence is TGTGCCAGCAGCTTAAGTCCAGGTAACACTGAAGCTTTCTTT.